One and the same sample provided the 6 T cell receptor beta chains below, sequenced in a study of a mutant IDH1 vaccine in newly diagnosed glioma. Noted time point: week 5, during vaccination. Each dose delivered 300 ug of mutant IDH1 20-mer peptide subcutaneously with imiquimod. Their antigens are not known. Here immunoSEQ multiplex PCR was the method, and the copy in TCRdb shows in-frame clones only, minus some. The profile covers over 55,000 clones, with about 80% appearing a single time and 3% to 3.5% taken by the ten largest. The source was PBMCs, collected from a glioma patient whose treatment included an IDH1 peptide vaccine. The origin of the receptors is a woman aged 18 to 35 with glioma. Some clones in this sample may be carry-over from other donors' samples.

The CDR3 nucleotides read TGTGCCATCGAACCCCCGGGACAAAGATCTGGGGCCAACGTCCTGACTTTC. It specifies CAIEPPGQRSGANVLTF. The gene calls are TRBV2 and TRBJ2-6; D might be TRBD1 (6 bases). This CDR3 is 17 amino acids long. The V gene lost 10 bases and the J gene lost 1 base, with 20 bases spanning the gap. Germline V CDR1 and CDR2: SNHLY, FYNNEI. The whole variable domain, remainder taken from reference TRBV2 and TRBJ2-6, is EPEVTQTPSHQVTQMGQEVILRCVPISNHLYFYWYRQILGQKVEFLVSFYNNEISEKSEIFDDQFSVERPDGSNFTLKIRSTKLEDSAMYFCAIEPPGQRSGANVLTFGAGSRLTVL.

The chain links TRBV5-4 to TRBJ2-7, with D uncertain. The CDR3 spans 12 residues. The germline gives CDR1 SGHNT, CDR2 YYREEE (reference sequence). With 0 bases removed from V and 5 bases from J, the gap between germline ends came to 6 bases. The CDR3 loop reads CASSLVNHEQYF. In DNA form, the CDR3 reads TGTGCCAGCAGCTTGGTAAACCACGAGCAGTACTTC.

In this sample, this clone turned up a few times. The chain uses TRBV5-1 and TRBJ2-3, with D hard to call. Germline-derived CDR1 and CDR2 are SGHRS and YFSETQ. The CDR3 totals 12 residues. V shed 0 bases and J shed 10 bases, with 9 bases lying between them. This CDR3 is CASSLVDAAQYF. Here the CDR3 DNA reads TGCGCCAGCAGCTTGGTGGATGCGGCGCAGTATTTT.

The chain joins TRBV5-4 to TRBJ2-1, with D unclear. CDR1 is SGHNT, CDR2 YYREEE, per germline (reference sequence). The CDR3 consists of 15 residues. Trimming stripped 1 base from V and 1 base from J, with 9 bases between. The CDR3 loop reads CASSLSGPSYNEQFF. The DNA for the CDR3 is TGTGCCAGCAGCTTGAGTGGGCCTTCCTACAATGAGCAGTTCTTC.

The chain couples TRBV6-5 to TRBJ2-7, with 13 bases identical to TRBD2. The trim removed 7 bases at V and 4 bases at J, leaving 7 bases unmatched. This CDR3 comprises 15 residues. Germline CDR1 reads MNHEY; CDR2 reads SVGAGI. The CDR3 is CASTGLAGVVYEQYF. CDR3 bases: TGTGCCAGCACCGGACTAGCGGGAGTCGTATACGAGCAGTACTTC.

J is TRBJ1-1 and V is TRBV9; possible D gene TRBD1, 6 bases. This CDR3 contains 15 residues. CDR1 is SGDLS and CDR2 is YYNGEE in the germline V gene. V dropped 0 bases and J dropped 5 bases, with 14 bases sitting between them. For the CDR3, the DNA is TGTGCCAGCAGCGTAGTCGGAGGGGGAAGTACTGAAGCTTTCTTT. It is translated as CASSVVGGGSTEAFF.